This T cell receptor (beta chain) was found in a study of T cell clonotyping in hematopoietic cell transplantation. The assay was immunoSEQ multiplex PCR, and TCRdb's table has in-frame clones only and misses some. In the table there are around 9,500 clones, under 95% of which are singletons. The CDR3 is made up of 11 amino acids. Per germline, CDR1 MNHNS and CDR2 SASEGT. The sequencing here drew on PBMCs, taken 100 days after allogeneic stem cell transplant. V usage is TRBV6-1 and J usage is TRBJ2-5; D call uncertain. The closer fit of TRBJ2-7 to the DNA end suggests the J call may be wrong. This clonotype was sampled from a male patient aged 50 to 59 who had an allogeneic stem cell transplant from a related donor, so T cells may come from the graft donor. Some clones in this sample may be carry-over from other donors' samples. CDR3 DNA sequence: TGTGCCAGCAGTGATCGAAACGAGCAGTACTTC. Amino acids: CASSDRNEQYF.